These 30 T cell receptor beta chains originate from one sample sequenced in a study of molecular identifiers for immune sequencing clone quantification. Using its own MiXCR run on the PCR reads, TCRdb lists one record per CDR3 protein. The repertoire consists of about 510,000 distinct CDR3 sequences, with roughly 25% occurring once and the leading ten covering around 0.78%. Input material: naive CD8+ T cells from blood, with Jurkat cell RNA spiked in. Described subset: FACS-sorted CD8+CD4-CCR7+CD45RA+ naive T cells. The receptors were gathered from a human donor in good health. Some libraries in this study had Jurkat cell RNA spiked in.

This clonotype was seen only a few times. This sequence joins TRBV4-3 and TRBJ2-5; unclear D gene. The V and J ends lost 0 bases and 0 bases respectively, with 8 bases between them. Germline loops: CDR1 LGHNA, CDR2 YSLEER. The CDR3 covers 15 residues. CDR3 in DNA: TGCGCCAGCAGCCAAGAACCACACCACCAAGAGACCCAGTACTTC. This translates into CASSQEPHHQETQYF.

This clonotype was seen more than once but under ten times. V is TRBV4-1 and J is TRBJ2-7, with TRBD1 as a possible D gene (5 bases). Trimming took 1 base from V and 4 from J, leaving 8 bases between them. CDR3 length: 13 amino acids. Germline lookup yields CDR1 MGHRA and CDR2 YSYEKL. CDR3 coding DNA: TGCGCCAGCAGCCAAGTGGGGCGGTACGAGCAGTACTTC. Translated: CASSQVGRYEQYF.

A note on this clonotype: At one boundary the junction diverges from the germline segment, which might be a read error. The chain couples TRBV27 to TRBJ2-3, with a weak D call TRBD2 (6 bases). Germline values: CDR1 MNHEY, CDR2 SMNVEV (reference sequence). The CDR3 covers 15 residues. CDR3 DNA sequence: TGTGCCAGCAGTTTATCGTCCATCCCGGGAGATACGCGGTATTTT. It is translated as CASSLSSIPGDTRYF.

Many counts were recorded for this clonotype. V gene TRBV6-5 combines with J gene TRBJ2-3, with D perhaps given as TRBD1 or TRBD2 (5 bases each). Germline V lookup: CDR1 MNHEY, CDR2 SVGAGI. The CDR3 sequence is 14 residues long. The V end was cut by 2 bases, the J end by 2 bases, with 8 bases between. This CDR3 reads CASSYVGDTDTQYF. The CDR3 DNA reads TGTGCCAGCAGTTACGTGGGGGACACAGATACGCAGTATTTT.

The chain has TRBV14 and TRBJ1-2; D is unclear. This CDR3 has 12 residues. CDR1 SGHDN and CDR2 FVKESK come from the germline V gene. V was shortened by 0 bases and J by 10 bases, with 9 bases between the two germline ends. CDR3 coding DNA: TGTGCCAGCAGCCAAGATCGAGCCTTCTACACCTTC. This sequence encodes CASSQDRAFYTF.

This chain connects TRBV2 to TRBJ2-5; 8 bases line up with TRBD2. CDR3 length: 16 amino acids. The germline V gene encodes CDR1 SNHLY and CDR2 FYNNEI. V gave up 7 bases and J gave up 4 bases; unmatched junction bases: 14. CDR3 residues: CASTTRLARARETQYF. Written as DNA, the CDR3 is TGTGCCAGCACCACCCGACTAGCGAGAGCCCGAGAGACCCAGTACTTC.

This clonotype was observed a handful of times. The chain carries TRBV7-2 and TRBJ2-1, with D possibly matching TRBD2 (6 bases). V was clipped by 5 bases and J by 13 bases, with 21 bases between them. This CDR3 region has 14 residues. Germline V lookup: CDR1 SGHTA, CDR2 FQGNSA. DNA of the CDR3: TGTGCCAGCAGCAGACCGGGACTGGAAGTTTGTCAGTTCTTC. Protein product: CASSRPGLEVCQFF.

This clonotype was observed at least ten times. The CDR3 is CASSLGGVSEKLFF. DNA for the CDR3: TGTGCCAGCAGCTTAGGTGGGGTGTCGGAAAAACTGTTTTTT. This chain joins TRBV7-9 and TRBJ1-4; D not certain. V lost 1 base and J lost 8, with 11 bases in between. The CDR3 extends over 14 amino acids. Per germline, CDR1 SEHNR and CDR2 FQNEAQ (reference sequence).

This clonotype was observed a few times. This chain links TRBV7-6 with TRBJ2-2; D not certain. This CDR3 region has 14 residues. The germline V gene has CDR1 SGHVS and CDR2 FNYEAQ. Trimming stripped 1 base from V and 6 bases from J, with 9 bases between. CDR3 bases: TGTGCCAGCAGCTTAGTACAGTCTCCCGGGGAGCTGTTTTTT. Its translation: CASSLVQSPGELFF.

The V gene is TRBV27, the J gene TRBJ2-3; unclear D gene. The CDR3 length is 16 residues. Germline CDR1 reads MNHEY; CDR2 reads SMNVEV (reference sequence). Trimming left V 5 bases short and J 0 bases short, with 15 bases between. The CDR3 reads CASSRTTVTSTDTQYF. As DNA, the CDR3 is TGTGCCAGCAGTAGGACGACTGTGACTAGCACAGATACGCAGTATTTT.

The V gene is TRBV11-2, the J gene TRBJ2-2; D is uncertain. V lost 10 bases to trimming and J lost 5 bases, with 14 bases between them. Germline CDR1 reads SGHAT; CDR2 reads FQNNGV. The CDR3 has 13 residues. This CDR3 is CAIPLWSTGELFF. CDR3 DNA: TGTGCCATACCACTGTGGTCTACCGGGGAGCTGTTTTTT. The whole variable domain, filled in from reference TRBV11-2 and TRBJ2-2, reads EAGVAQSPRYKIIEKRQSVAFWCNPISGHATLYWYQQILGQGPKLLIQFQNNGVVDDSQLPKDRFSAERLKGVDSTLKIQPAKLEDSAVYLCAIPLWSTGELFFGEGSRLTVL.

This rearrangement joins TRBV21-1 to TRBJ1-6; TRBD1, as called in the table, went unchecked against the DNA. TRBV21-1 counts as a pseudogene. The CDR3 sequence is 11 residues long. CDR3 sequence: CAIEGNSPLHF. The CDR3 DNA is TGTGCCATCGAGGGGAATTCACCCCTCCACTTT.

This CDR3 is CASRHTTGWITEAFF. The CDR3 DNA reads as TGTGCCAGCAGACACACTACAGGGTGGATCACTGAAGCTTTCTTT. V and J are TRBV12-3 or TRBV12-4 and TRBJ1-1; D might be TRBD1 (6 bases). This CDR3 has 15 residues. V was trimmed by 6 bases and J by 4 bases, leaving 18 bases between them.

With respect to this clonotype: A read error is possible here, since a much larger clone lies one base away. The rearrangement joins TRBV7-9 to TRBJ2-2; the match to TRBD1 covers 8 bases. The CDR3 spans 17 residues. CDR1 and CDR2 from the germline V gene are SEHNR and FQNEAQ (reference sequence). Here the CDR3 DNA reads TGTGCCAGCAGCTCGACGGACAGGGACGCGAACATCGGGGAGCTGTTTTTT. Translated, it gives CASSSTDRDANIGELFF.

As regards this clonotype: Given a much more abundant clone one base away, this may be a read error. The chain joins TRBV19 to TRBJ2-5; D gene uncertain. Germline CDR1 and CDR2: LNHDA and SQIVND (reference sequence). V was pared by 8 bases and J by 4 bases, with 20 bases between. The CDR3 spans 15 residues. CDR3 sequence reads: CASSFRGSFRETQYF. The CDR3 bases are TGTGCCAGTTCCTTTCGCGGCTCCTTCCGAGAGACCCAGTACTTC.

This clonotype was detected only a few times. A much larger clone differs from this one at a single base, so this may be a read error. V usage is TRBV2 and J usage is TRBJ2-3; D assignment may be TRBD1 or TRBD2 (6 bases each). The CDR3 covers 13 residues. Per germline, CDR1 SNHLY and CDR2 FYNNEI. The germline V and J ends were trimmed by 11 bases and 1 base, with 13 bases remaining between them. Here the CDR3 reads CAGIGGRTDTQYF. CDR3 bases: TGTGCCGGCATTGGGGGGCGCACAGATACGCAGTATTTT.

This sequence joins TRBV2 and TRBJ2-3; D might be TRBD1 or TRBD2, each matching 6 bases. This CDR3 contains 16 residues. The germline V and J ends were trimmed by 2 bases and 5 bases, with 17 bases remaining between them. Germline V gene sequence: CDR1 SNHLY, CDR2 FYNNEI. This CDR3 is CASSESPGAQGDTQYF. The CDR3 DNA reads TGTGCCAGCAGTGAAAGTCCGGGAGCACAGGGAGATACGCAGTATTTT. The full variable domain, in which reference TRBV2 and TRBJ2-3 provide the parts outside the CDR3, is EPEVTQTPSHQVTQMGQEVILRCVPISNHLYFYWYRQILGQKVEFLVSFYNNEISEKSEIFDDQFSVERPDGSNFTLKIRSTKLEDSAMYFCASSESPGAQGDTQYFGPGTRLTVL.

As concerns this clonotype: A much larger clone is a single base away; this may be a read error. The chain couples TRBV3-1 to TRBJ2-1; D ambiguous. CDR3 length: 12 residues. Deletions cut 4 bases from V and 5 bases from J, with 6 bases between. In germline, CDR1 is LGHDT, CDR2 YNNKEL (reference sequence). CDR3 sequence reads: CASSPLNNEQFF. CDR3 DNA sequence: TGTGCCAGCAGCCCCTTGAACAATGAGCAGTTCTTC.

The J gene is TRBJ1-5, the V gene TRBV19; TRBD1 is a possible D gene (6 bases). Looked up from germline, CDR1 is LNHDA and CDR2 is SQIVND (reference sequence). V lost 10 bases, J lost 6 bases, and 16 bases lay in between. CDR3 length: 13 amino acids. The CDR3 loop reads CATNRAIRQPQHF. The DNA for the CDR3 is TGTGCCACCAACAGGGCGATTCGTCAGCCCCAGCATTTT.

This clonotype has just a few counts. V is TRBV14 and J is TRBJ1-1; no reliable D call. Trimming left V 4 bases short and J 4 bases short, with 13 bases between. The CDR3 extends over 14 amino acids. Germline-derived CDR1 and CDR2 are SGHDN and FVKESK. As DNA, the CDR3 is TGTGCCAGCAGCCTACGCTTTAGCTCCACTGAAGCTTTCTTT. Translating gives CASSLRFSSTEAFF. Drawing the rest from reference TRBV14 and TRBJ1-1, the complete variable domain is EAGVTQFPSHSVIEKGQTVTLRCDPISGHDNLYWYRRVMGKEIKFLLHFVKESKQDESGMPNNRFLAERTGGTYSTLKVQPAELEDSGVYFCASSLRFSSTEAFFGQGTRLTVV.

This clonotype was counted many times. The chain carries TRBV20-1 and TRBJ1-4; 10 positions match TRBD1. Losses at the gene ends were 4 bases for V and 3 bases for J; bases not matched to a gene: 11. Germline lookup yields CDR1 DFQATT and CDR2 SNEGSKA (reference sequence). This CDR3 contains 17 residues. CDR3 sequence (DNA): TGCAGTGCTATTGGGACAGGGGCCATTAGGGCTAATGAAAAACTGTTTTTT. This codes for CSAIGTGAIRANEKLFF.

The chain joins TRBV30 to TRBJ1-1; D might be TRBD1 (5 bases). Trimming pared 0 bases from V and 4 bases from J, leaving 12 bases between. CDR1 and CDR2 from the germline V gene are GTSNPN and SVGIG (reference sequence). The CDR3 is made up of 14 amino acids. CDR3 nucleotides: TGTGCCTGGAGTGTTCGGTACGGGGGCACTGAAGCTTTCTTT. As protein: CAWSVRYGGTEAFF.

This clonotype appeared many times. J is TRBJ2-2 and V is TRBV7-9; D is unclear. This CDR3 is built from 17 residues. V lost 5 bases and J lost 1, with 17 bases in between. Per the germline V gene, CDR1 is SEHNR and CDR2 is FQNEAQ (reference sequence). The CDR3 DNA sequence: TGTGCCAGCAGCGACCCCTTAGAGAGACTGAACACCGGGGAGCTGTTTTTT. Residues: CASSDPLERLNTGELFF.

The chain combines TRBV6-2 or TRBV6-3 with TRBJ2-1; 7 nucleotides agree with TRBD2. The germline V gene encodes CDR1 MNHEY and CDR2 SVGEGT. This CDR3 region has 15 residues. Germline trimming cut 5 bases from V and 2 bases from J; bases unmatched to any gene: 6. The CDR3, as DNA: TGTGCCAGCAGTGGGGGGACTACTCCCTACAATGAGCAGTTCTTC. Protein sequence: CASSGGTTPYNEQFF.

The V and J genes are TRBV6-5 and TRBJ2-6; D unresolved. This CDR3 has 18 residues. The V gene's germline CDR1 is MNHEY and CDR2 SVGAGI. V was clipped by 2 bases and J by 0 bases, with 14 bases between them. DNA of the CDR3: TGTGCCAGCAGTTACCGAACCGGACCATACTCTGGGGCCAACGTCCTGACTTTC. Protein sequence: CASSYRTGPYSGANVLTF.

This clonotype was counted between two and nine times. The rearrangement links TRBV11-2 to TRBJ2-7, with a weak D call TRBD2 (6 bases). The length of the CDR3 is 14 residues. The germline V gene has CDR1 SGHAT and CDR2 FQNNGV. Trimming cost V 6 bases and J 7 bases, with 19 bases left between them. The CDR3 spells CASRDAGLPQEQYF. The CDR3 DNA reads as TGTGCCAGCAGGGATGCGGGGTTACCGCAGGAGCAGTACTTC.

This chain uses TRBV2 with TRBJ1-5; D is perhaps TRBD1 (6 bases). This CDR3 is built from 18 residues. Trimming removed 5 bases from V and 1 base from J, with 21 bases in between. The germline V gene has CDR1 SNHLY and CDR2 FYNNEI. This chain's CDR3 is CASSPPRWGGLSNQPQHF. CDR3 bases: TGTGCCAGCAGTCCCCCGCGGTGGGGGGGGCTCAGCAATCAGCCCCAGCATTTT.

This clonotype was observed once. A much larger clone differs from this one at a single base, so this may be a read error. The chain has TRBV7-9 and TRBJ1-1; tentative D call: TRBD1 (5 bases). This CDR3 spans 17 amino acids. Germline CDR1 and CDR2: SEHNR and FQNEAQ (reference sequence). CDR3 in amino acids: CASSLDQGGGWNTEASF. CDR3 bases: TGTGCCAGCAGCTTAGATCAGGGAGGAGGTTGGAACACTGAAGCTTCCTTT.

The rearrangement joins TRBV7-2 to TRBJ2-3; 10 bases match TRBD2. Germline loops: CDR1 SGHTA, CDR2 FQGNSA. V shed 11 bases and J 5 bases; nucleotides not matched to a gene: 7. The CDR3 totals 13 residues. CDR3 bases: TGTGCCTCGGGTAGCGGGGGGAGAGATACGCAGTATTTT. It yields the protein CASGSGGRDTQYF.

This clonotype has only a few counts. The V gene is TRBV11-2, the J gene TRBJ2-5, with D possibly being TRBD1 or TRBD2 (5 bases each). Looked up from germline, CDR1 is SGHAT and CDR2 is FQNNGV. V was trimmed by 1 base and J by 2 bases, leaving 14 bases between them. The CDR3 is 16 residues long. As DNA, the CDR3 is TGTGCCAGCAGCTTAGGTGACATGGGGGAACAAGAGACCCAGTACTTC. The encoded protein is CASSLGDMGEQETQYF.